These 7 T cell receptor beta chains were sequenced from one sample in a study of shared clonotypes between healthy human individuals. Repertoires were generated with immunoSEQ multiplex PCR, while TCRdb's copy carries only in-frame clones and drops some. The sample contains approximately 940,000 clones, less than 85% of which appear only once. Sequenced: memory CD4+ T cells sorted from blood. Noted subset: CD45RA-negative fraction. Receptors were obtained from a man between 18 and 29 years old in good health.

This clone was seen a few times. CDR3 region: CASSLNSGGAETQYF. The CDR3 DNA follows: TGCGCCAGCAGCTTGAATAGCGGTGGGGCAGAGACCCAGTACTTC. The genes are TRBV5-1 and TRBJ2-5; D is perhaps TRBD2 (6 bases). The V gene lost 1 base and the J gene lost 4 bases, with 14 bases spanning the gap. The germline V gene encodes CDR1 SGHRS and CDR2 YFSETQ. CDR3 length equals 15 residues.

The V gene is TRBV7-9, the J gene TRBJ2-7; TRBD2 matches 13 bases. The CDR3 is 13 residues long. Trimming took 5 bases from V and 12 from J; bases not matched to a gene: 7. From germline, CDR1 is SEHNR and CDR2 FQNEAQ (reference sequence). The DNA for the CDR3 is TGTGCCAGCAGCCCAAGGACTAGCGGGAGACGGTACTTC. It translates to CASSPRTSGRRYF.

CDR3 bases: TGTGCCAGCAGCAAAGCCCCTACCCCGGGACAGTTAGAGCCCCAGCATTTT. Amino acid sequence: CASSKAPTPGQLEPQHF. This sequence joins TRBV21-1 and TRBJ1-5; the D call of TRBD1 is as the table states it, not checked on the DNA. TRBV21-1 is marked as a pseudogene. CDR3 length equals 17 residues.

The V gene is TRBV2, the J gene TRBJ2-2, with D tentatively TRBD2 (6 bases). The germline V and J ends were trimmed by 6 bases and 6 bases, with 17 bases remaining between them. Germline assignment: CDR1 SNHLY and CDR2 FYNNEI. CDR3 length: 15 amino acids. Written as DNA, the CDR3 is TGTGCCAGCAGCCTAGGGGAGGTTGAGGCCGGGGAGCTGTTTTTT. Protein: CASSLGEVEAGELFF.

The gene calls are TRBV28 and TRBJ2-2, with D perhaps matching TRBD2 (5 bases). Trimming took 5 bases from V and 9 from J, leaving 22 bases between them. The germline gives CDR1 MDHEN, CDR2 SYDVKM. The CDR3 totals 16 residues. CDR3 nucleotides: TGTGCCAGCAGTCCCCGGATGAGGTTCGGGGATCGGGAGCTGTTTTTT. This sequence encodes CASSPRMRFGDRELFF.

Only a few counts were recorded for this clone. CDR3 sequence (DNA): TGTGCCAGCGGCCAGGCGTATGGCTACACCTTC. This gives the protein CASGQAYGYTF. The chain has TRBV7-2 and TRBJ1-2, with D hard to call. Germline CDR1 reads SGHTA; CDR2 reads FQGNSA. The CDR3 sequence is 11 residues long. The ends were cut back, 8 bases at V and 5 bases at J, with 9 bases in the middle.

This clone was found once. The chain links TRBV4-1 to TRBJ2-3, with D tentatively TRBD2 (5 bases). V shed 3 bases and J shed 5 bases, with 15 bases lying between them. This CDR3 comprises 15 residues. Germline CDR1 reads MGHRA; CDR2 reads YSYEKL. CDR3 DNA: TGCGCCAGCAGCCAGGTACTAGTTCTCCGAGATACGCAGTATTTT. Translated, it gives CASSQVLVLRDTQYF.